A selection of T cell receptor beta chains follows, all from one sample in a study of cytomegalovirus exposure and HLA in healthy donors. TCRdb keeps only in-frame clones here, not all; method: immunoSEQ multiplex PCR. The table lists roughly 120,000 clones. The sequencing input was PBMCs. Receptor source: a man younger than 35 in good health and CMV-seronegative. Each CDR3 is given with its conserved first and last residue. The D gene is left open where the match is weak.

>TRBV5-5|TRBD2|TRBJ2-7
TGTGCCAGCAGCTTGGAGGGCGGGAGTGGGAGCGAGCAGTACTTC
CASSLEGGSGSEQYF
>TRBV28|.|TRBJ1-2
TGTGCCAGCAGTTTACTGGGCAACTATGGCTACACCTTC
CASSLLGNYGYTF
>TRBV27|TRBD1|TRBJ1-2
TGTGCCAGCAGTCCGTTTGACAGGGGCAACTATGGCTACACCTTC
CASSPFDRGNYGYTF
>TRBV4-1|TRBD1|TRBJ1-5
TGCGCCAGCAGCCAAGAATCGGGGCAGGGGGAACAGCCCCAGCATTTT
CASSQESGQGEQPQHF
>TRBV7-9|TRBD1|TRBJ2-7
TGTGCCAGCAGCCCCACTCGTCAGGGGGCCCCTTCCCTCGCACGGGAGCAGTACTTC
CASSPTRQGAPSLAREQYF
>TRBV14|.|TRBJ2-7
TGTGCCAGCAGCCCTCGAATAGGGGCCTACGAGCAGTACTTC
CASSPRIGAYEQYF
>TRBV29-1|.|TRBJ1-1
TGCAGCGTTGAAGATTGGGAAGGGGGCACTGAAGCTTTCTTT
CSVEDWEGGTEAFF
>TRBV4-1|.|TRBJ1-1
TGCGCCAGCAGAAACCTCAGGCTGAACACTGAAGCTTTCTTT
CASRNLRLNTEAFF
>TRBV5-1|TRBD1|TRBJ1-3
TGCGCCAGCAGCCAGGGACAGGGTGGAGGTGGAAACACCATATATTTT
CASSQGQGGGGNTIYF
>TRBV2|TRBD1|TRBJ2-4
TGTGCCAGCAGAAATCCGGGACAGGGTACCAAAAACATTCAGTACTTC
CASRNPGQGTKNIQYF
>TRBV7-9|TRBD2|TRBJ2-7
TGTGCCAGCAGCTCCCGGACTAGCGGGAGAGATGAGCAGTACTTC
CASSSRTSGRDEQYF
>TRBV5-1|TRBD2|TRBJ2-3
TGCGCCAGCGGCGGGGGGGAAGTGAGCACAGATACGCAGTATTTT
CASGGGEVSTDTQYF
>TRBV19|TRBD1|TRBJ2-1
TGTGCCAGTAGTACCCGACAGGGAAGACCCTACAATGAGCAGTTCTTC
CASSTRQGRPYNEQFF
>TRBV7-8|.|TRBJ2-5
TGTGCCAGCGGACAAGGGGGGGGCAAGACCCAGTACTTC
CASGQGGGKTQYF
>TRBV6-5|.|TRBJ2-2
TGTGCCAGCAGTTACTTAGCCGGGGAGCTGTTTTTT
CASSYLAGELFF